One T cell receptor (beta chain) is described in this entry. A read error may account for a junction end that differs from germline. This sample stems from a study of identical twins. This CDR3 spans 12 amino acids. CDR1 is ENHRY, CDR2 SYGVKD, per germline. Each CDR3 protein is one row after TCRdb ran MiXCR on the 5' RACE reads. The sample lists approximately 530,000 distinct CDR3 sequences, 20% to 25% occurring once. These data were likewise used in another study, on yellow fever vaccine responses in identical twins.

The sequenced material came from CD4+ T cells sorted from blood. This chain joins TRBV10-3 and TRBJ2-7, with a possible D match to TRBD2 (7 bases). The TCR originated in a woman aged 18-29 years in good health. As DNA, the CDR3 is TGTGCCATCAGTGATGGGGGGGGCGCTCCCTTCTTC. This gives the protein CAISDGGGAPFF.